The 19 T cell receptor beta chains reported below all come from one sample, sequenced in a study of blood T cell repertoires in COVID-19. Produced via immunoSEQ multiplex PCR; TCRdb's table is partial and in-frame only. Of around 160,000 clones in the sample, 75% to 90% were seen once. Material for sequencing was peripheral blood. The origin of the receptors is a human donor in a cohort sampled during active COVID-19.

The V and J genes are TRBV25-1 and TRBJ1-1; tentative D call: TRBD1 (5 bases). V lost 1 base and J 11 bases, leaving 17 bases between the germline ends. This CDR3 has 14 residues. Germline CDR1 is MGHDK and CDR2 is SYGVNS. CDR3 region: CASSESDTRNRAFF. DNA of the CDR3: TGTGCCAGCAGTGAATCTGACACCCGAAACAGGGCTTTCTTT.

This clone turned up a few times. The rearrangement links TRBV5-8 to TRBJ2-2; D remains unclear. The CDR3 consists of 15 residues. In germline, CDR1 is SGHTS, CDR2 YDEGEE. Trimming stripped 0 bases from V and 0 bases from J, with 6 bases between. The CDR3 nucleotides are TGTGCCAGCAGCTTGGATACTGCGAACACCGGGGAGCTGTTTTTT. It translates to CASSLDTANTGELFF.

The chain combines TRBV30 with TRBJ2-2; D unclear. Germline V lookup: CDR1 GTSNPN, CDR2 SVGIG (reference sequence). The CDR3 is 16 amino acids. V was clipped by 4 bases and J by 6 bases, with 21 bases between them. CDR3 loop: CAWMSLGKKVSGELFF. CDR3 DNA sequence: TGTGCCTGGATGAGCCTCGGTAAAAAAGTTTCCGGGGAGCTGTTTTTT.

The table lists this clone with many counts. The V and J genes are TRBV6-6 and TRBJ2-7; D may be TRBD2 (7 bases). Germline loops: CDR1 MNHNY, CDR2 SVGAGI (reference sequence). Trimming pared 6 bases from V and 7 bases from J, leaving 19 bases between. The CDR3 is 14 residues long. CDR3 bases: TGTGCCAGCAGATCGCCCGGGGGGCTAGATGAGCAGTACTTC. This codes for CASRSPGGLDEQYF.

This clone was seen at least ten times. The chain uses TRBV6-6 and TRBJ1-1; the D is unclear. Trimming removed 6 bases at V and 1 base at J, with 9 bases between. Germline V gene lookup returns CDR1 MNHNY and CDR2 SVGAGI (reference sequence). The CDR3 consists of 13 residues. The CDR3 is CASSRGANTEAFF. The CDR3 nucleotides are TGTGCCAGCAGCCGCGGAGCGAACACTGAAGCTTTCTTT.

This CDR3 reads CASSLDRYHAQYF. DNA of the CDR3: TGTGCCAGCAGCTTAGATCGCTACCACGCGCAGTATTTT. The V and J genes are TRBV11-2 and TRBJ2-3, with no clear D. This CDR3 has 13 residues. Deletions cut 0 bases from V and 10 bases from J, with 11 bases between. CDR1 SGHAT and CDR2 FQNNGV come from the germline V gene.

The CDR3 DNA is TGCGCCAGCAGCCTTGGAAGGGGCAGGGAAGGTCCTACCGGGGCCAACGTCCTGACTTTC. Its translation is CASSLGRGREGPTGANVLTF. The chain employs TRBV5-1 and TRBJ2-6; weak D call: TRBD1 (5 bases). CDR3 length equals 20 residues. Germline V gene sequence: CDR1 SGHRS, CDR2 YFSETQ. Deletions cut 4 bases from V and 4 bases from J, with 27 bases between.

V usage is TRBV7-2 and J usage is TRBJ2-1; D might be TRBD2 (7 bases). Germline loops: CDR1 SGHTA, CDR2 FQGNSA. Trimming shortened V by 4 bases and J by 10 bases, and 17 bases separated the two germline ends. The CDR3 length is 14 residues. The CDR3 DNA is TGTGCCAGCAGCTACTCGAGGGGGGGACTGGAGCAGTTCTTC. The encoded protein is CASSYSRGGLEQFF. The full variable domain, with the rest looked up from reference TRBV7-2 and TRBJ2-1, is GAGVSQSPSNKVTEKGKDVELRCDPISGHTALYWYRQSLGQGLEFLIYFQGNSAPDKSGLPSDRFSAERTGGSVSTLTIQRTQQEDSAVYLCASSYSRGGLEQFFGPGTRLTVL.

This chain uses TRBV24-1 with TRBJ2-1; 9 nucleotides line up with TRBD2. Germline lookup yields CDR1 KGHDR and CDR2 SFDVKD. After removal of 6 bases from V and 8 bases from J, the junction contained 7 bases not matched to a gene. This CDR3 contains 14 residues. The CDR3 sequence is CATSRSGGLHEQFF. The CDR3 DNA reads as TGTGCCACCAGTCGTAGCGGGGGCCTGCATGAGCAGTTCTTC.

This clone was seen once. V and J are TRBV27 and TRBJ1-2, with 7 nucleotides matching TRBD1. The CDR3 spans 12 residues. The ends lost 10 bases at V and 3 bases at J; junction bases unmatched: 5. Germline V gene lookup returns CDR1 MNHEY and CDR2 SMNVEV (reference sequence). The CDR3 sequence is CANSRGDYGYTF. CDR3 coding DNA: TGTGCCAACAGCAGGGGGGACTATGGCTACACCTTC.

The chain joins TRBV2 to TRBJ2-7, with TRBD2 as a possible D gene (6 bases). CDR1 and CDR2 from the germline V gene are SNHLY and FYNNEI. Trimming stripped 6 bases from V and 3 bases from J, with 15 bases between. CDR3 length: 14 residues. CDR3 amino acids: CASRRDGGSYEQYF. The CDR3 DNA reads TGTGCCAGCAGACGAGACGGGGGTAGCTACGAGCAGTACTTC. The variable domain in full, completed from reference TRBV2 and TRBJ2-7, reads EPEVTQTPSHQVTQMGQEVILRCVPISNHLYFYWYRQILGQKVEFLVSFYNNEISEKSEIFDDQFSVERPDGSNFTLKIRSTKLEDSAMYFCASRRDGGSYEQYFGPGTRLTVT.

The rearrangement links TRBV4-3 to TRBJ2-7; perhaps TRBD1 as D (6 bases). Germline lookup yields CDR1 LGHNA and CDR2 YSLEER. V lost 0 bases to trimming and J lost 0 bases, with 9 bases between them. The CDR3 runs 15 residues. For the CDR3, the DNA is TGCGCCAGCAGCCAAGATCTCAGGGGCTCCTACGAGCAGTACTTC. Protein: CASSQDLRGSYEQYF.

The chain couples TRBV6-5 to TRBJ1-1; 8 bases are a match to TRBD1. Per germline, CDR1 MNHEY and CDR2 SVGAGI. The V and J ends lost 8 bases and 1 base, in that order; junction bases with no gene match: 6. The CDR3 covers 14 residues. In nucleotides, the CDR3 is TGTGCCAGCCGGACAGGGAAACGGAACACTGAAGCTTTCTTT. Its protein product is CASRTGKRNTEAFF.

V gene TRBV6-5 combines with J gene TRBJ2-2, with 9 bases matching TRBD2. Germline lookup yields CDR1 MNHEY and CDR2 SVGAGI. J gave up 6 bases and V 6 bases, and 2 bases lay outside the gene matches. This CDR3 has 13 residues. The CDR3 DNA follows: TGTGCCAGCAGGGGACTAGCCCCCGGGGAGCTGTTTTTT. Its translation is CASRGLAPGELFF.

The rearrangement joins TRBV7-9 to TRBJ2-4; a possible D gene is TRBD1 (7 bases). The CDR3 totals 17 residues. V lost 5 bases to trimming and J lost 2 bases, with 19 bases between them. Per the germline V gene, CDR1 is SEHNR and CDR2 is FQNEAQ (reference sequence). In DNA form, the CDR3 reads TGTGCCAGCAGCCGAATGACAGGGAGGACCTCCAAAAACATTCAGTACTTC. Protein: CASSRMTGRTSKNIQYF.

The chain is built from TRBV28 and TRBJ2-1; the D gene is possibly TRBD2 (6 bases). The CDR3 is made up of 14 amino acids. CDR1 and CDR2 from the germline V gene are MDHEN and SYDVKM. V dropped 3 bases and J dropped 6 bases, with 12 bases sitting between them. The DNA of the CDR3 is TGTGCCAGCAGTTTCCTTTTGGGGGGCAATGAGCAGTTCTTC. This gives the protein CASSFLLGGNEQFF.

V gene TRBV7-3 combines with J gene TRBJ1-1; possibly TRBD1 for D (5 bases). Trimming cost V 5 bases and J 4 bases, with 11 bases left between them. The CDR3 spans 13 residues. Germline lookup yields CDR1 SGHTA and CDR2 FQGTGA. CDR3 amino acids: CASSDGGITEAFF. The DNA of the CDR3 is TGTGCCAGCAGCGACGGGGGGATCACTGAAGCTTTCTTT.

The chain carries TRBV28 and TRBJ2-1, with D unresolved. The CDR3 contains 13 residues. V lost 5 bases, J lost 8 bases, and 13 bases lay in between. Germline CDR1 is MDHEN and CDR2 is SYDVKM. The CDR3 loop reads CASSAEYSDEQFF. The CDR3 DNA reads TGTGCCAGCAGTGCGGAGTATTCGGATGAGCAGTTCTTC. The full variable domain, in which reference TRBV28 and TRBJ2-1 provide the parts outside the CDR3, is DVKVTQSSRYLVKRTGEKVFLECVQDMDHENMFWYRQDPGLGLRLIYFSYDVKMKEKGDIPEGYSVSREKKERFSLILESASTNQTSMYLCASSAEYSDEQFFGPGTRLTVL.

The genes are TRBV3-1 (or the pseudogene TRBV3-2) and TRBJ1-2; tentatively, D is TRBD1 (5 bases). This CDR3 has 15 residues. V shed 0 bases and J shed 4 bases, with 12 bases lying between them. CDR1 and CDR2 (germline): LGHDT, YNNKEL (reference sequence). As DNA, the CDR3 is TGTGCCAGCAGCCAAGATAGCCAGGGAGGCTATGGCTACACCTTC. It specifies CASSQDSQGGYGYTF.